These 27 T cell receptor beta chains were all obtained from the same sample, sequenced in a study of OX40 agonist ivuxolimab in advanced cancers. Libraries were prepared by immunoSEQ multiplex PCR; TCRdb keeps only in-frame clonotypes and omits some of them. The profile covers 55,000 to 80,000 clones, with roughly four fifths appearing a single time and about 2.4% taken by the ten largest. This material consisted of CD4+ or CD8+ T cells sorted from blood, taken in a trial of the OX40 agonist ivuxolimab. The receptors stem from an adult with an advanced solid tumor such as melanoma, head and neck, liver or kidney cancer.

This rearrangement joins TRBV7-3 to TRBJ2-3; 7 nucleotides match TRBD2. Germline V lookup: CDR1 SGHTA, CDR2 FQGTGA. CDR3 length: 21 residues. The ends lost 0 bases at V and 1 base at J; junction bases unmatched: 19. The DNA for the CDR3 is TGTGCCAGCAGCTTAACGGGGCCCTACACTTATTCGGGGGGTGGCACAGATACGCAGTATTTT. It yields the protein CASSLTGPYTYSGGGTDTQYF.

The chain couples TRBV9 to TRBJ2-3, with 7 bases identical to TRBD2. The V gene's germline CDR1 is SGDLS and CDR2 YYNGEE. This CDR3 contains 16 residues. V lost 2 bases and J lost 2; bases outside the gene matches: 8. CDR3 in DNA: TGTGCCAGCAGCGTTAGGTGGGAGGGCCCCACAGATACGCAGTATTTT. Its protein is CASSVRWEGPTDTQYF.

Only a few counts were recorded for this clone. This sample also contains other DNA sequences that code for the same CDR3. The rearrangement uses TRBV11-3 and TRBJ2-3; D is uncertain. V lost 2 bases, J lost 0 bases, and 6 bases lay in between. Germline V gene lookup returns CDR1 SGHNT and CDR2 YENEEA. This CDR3 has 14 amino acids. The CDR3 region is CASSLTSSTDTQYF. The CDR3 nucleotides are TGTGCCAGCAGCTTAACTTCTAGCACAGATACGCAGTATTTT.

This chain links TRBV5-8 with TRBJ1-5; 8 nucleotides agree with TRBD1. V lost 0 bases, J lost 6 bases, and 2 bases stayed unmatched. This CDR3 spans 14 amino acids. In germline, CDR1 is SGHTS, CDR2 YDEGEE. The CDR3 sequence is CASSLETGVQPQHF. DNA for the CDR3: TGTGCCAGCAGCTTGGAGACAGGGGTTCAGCCCCAGCATTTT.

The chain couples TRBV5-4 to TRBJ1-4; D is unresolved. The CDR3 length is 16 residues. The germline gives CDR1 SGHNT, CDR2 YYREEE (reference sequence). V lost 3 bases, J lost 0 bases, and 12 bases lay in between. The CDR3 loop is CASSSRPGATNEKLFF. CDR3 DNA: TGTGCCAGCAGCTCACGACCAGGAGCAACTAATGAAAAACTGTTTTTT.

The CDR3 protein is CASSPGAGNYGYTF. The DNA for the CDR3 is TGTGCCAGCAGCCCCGGGGCGGGGAACTATGGCTACACCTTC. The chain links TRBV7-3 to TRBJ1-2, with a possible D match to TRBD1 (5 bases). The germline gives CDR1 SGHTA, CDR2 FQGTGA. The CDR3 runs 14 residues. The germline V and J ends were trimmed by 5 bases and 2 bases, with 12 bases remaining between them.

The rearrangement joins TRBV11-3 to TRBJ2-1; D is possibly TRBD1 or TRBD2 (5 bases each). Trimming cost V 4 bases and J 1 base, with 11 bases left between them. Germline V gives CDR1 SGHNT, CDR2 YENEEA. CDR3 length: 15 amino acids. The CDR3, as DNA: TGTGCCAGCAGCTCGGGGCAGGGTTCCTACAATGAGCAGTTCTTC. This translates into CASSSGQGSYNEQFF.

The chain recombines TRBV19 with TRBJ2-1, with D perhaps matching TRBD1 or TRBD2 (5 bases each). The germline V and J ends were trimmed by 4 bases and 7 bases, with 17 bases remaining between them. Germline CDR1 is LNHDA and CDR2 is SQIVND (reference sequence). CDR3 length equals 15 residues. This CDR3 is CASSTWDGFGNEQFF. The CDR3 DNA sequence: TGTGCCAGTAGTACCTGGGACGGCTTCGGGAATGAGCAGTTCTTC.

The chain links TRBV19 to TRBJ1-2; D perhaps matches TRBD1 (6 bases). V was clipped by 5 bases and J by 1 base, with 11 bases between them. The germline CDR1 and CDR2 sequences are LNHDA and SQIVND (reference sequence). CDR3 length equals 14 residues. CDR3 bases: TGTGCCAGTAGTTTACAAGGGGGTAACTATGGCTACACCTTC. Translated: CASSLQGGNYGYTF.

A single count supports this clone. V is TRBV28 and J is TRBJ1-4, with D hard to call. This CDR3 has 14 residues. Per germline, CDR1 MDHEN and CDR2 SYDVKM. V was trimmed by 5 bases and J by 5 bases, leaving 12 bases between them. This CDR3 reads CASSVPGGNEKLFF. CDR3 sequence (DNA): TGTGCCAGCAGTGTCCCGGGAGGGAATGAAAAACTGTTTTTT.

CDR3 amino acids: CASSLDSPPGKLFF. In nucleotides, the CDR3 is TGTGCCAGCAGCTTAGATAGTCCGCCGGGGAAGCTGTTTTTT. The chain links TRBV11-3 to TRBJ2-2, with TRBD2 as a possible D gene (5 bases). Germline CDR1 is SGHNT and CDR2 is YENEEA. The CDR3 consists of 14 residues. Trimming removed 0 bases at V and 12 bases at J, with 14 bases between.

This clone appeared once. V is TRBV6-6 and J is TRBJ2-7; 8 nucleotides line up with TRBD1. The germline CDR1 and CDR2 sequences are MNHNY and SVGAGI (reference sequence). The CDR3 covers 16 residues. Unmatched junction bases numbered 10, after V lost 4 bases and J lost 2 bases. CDR3 sequence (DNA): TGTGCCAGCAGTTCCCGAGGGACAGGTAATACCTACGAGCAGTACTTC. The encoded protein is CASSSRGTGNTYEQYF.

In DNA form, the CDR3 reads TGTGCCAGCAGCATAGGGACGGGGGGGGCCTCTGAAGCTTTCTTT. It translates to CASSIGTGGASEAFF. J is TRBJ1-1 and V is TRBV11-2; D is possibly TRBD1 (6 bases). The CDR3 extends over 15 amino acids. Germline V gives CDR1 SGHAT, CDR2 FQNNGV. The V gene lost 5 bases and the J gene lost 6 bases, with 19 bases spanning the gap.

V and J are TRBV14 and TRBJ1-1; D is perhaps TRBD1 (6 bases). CDR1 and CDR2 (germline): SGHDN, FVKESK. The CDR3 contains 18 residues. V was cut by 0 bases and J by 1 base, with 18 bases left in between. The CDR3 sequence is CASSQEKQGSPRNTEAFF. CDR3 nucleotides: TGTGCCAGCAGCCAAGAGAAACAGGGATCACCAAGGAACACTGAAGCTTTCTTT.

This rearrangement joins TRBV19 to TRBJ2-7, with TRBD2 matching over 7 bases. CDR1 and CDR2 (germline): LNHDA, SQIVND (reference sequence). This CDR3 comprises 14 residues. After removal of 6 bases from V and 2 bases from J, the junction contained 7 bases not matched to a gene. In DNA, the CDR3 is TGTGCCAGTAGCGGGAGGACACGTACCTACGAGCAGTACTTC. It is translated as CASSGRTRTYEQYF.

Written as DNA, the CDR3 is TGTGCCAGCAGCGTAGGGCCGGGGGAGCTGTTTTTT. Protein product: CASSVGPGELFF. This rearrangement joins TRBV9 to TRBJ2-2, with no clear D. Germline assignment: CDR1 SGDLS and CDR2 YYNGEE. V shed 0 bases and J shed 8 bases, with 5 bases lying between them. The CDR3 totals 12 residues.

The V and J genes are TRBV5-4 and TRBJ1-3, with 7 positions matching TRBD1. CDR1 and CDR2 (germline): SGHNT, YYREEE (reference sequence). The CDR3 loop spans 16 amino acids. V lost 4 bases and J lost 2; bases outside the gene matches: 9. CDR3 loop: CASSPRQGSAGNTIYF. Written as DNA, the CDR3 is TGTGCCAGCAGCCCTAGACAGGGATCGGCTGGAAACACCATATATTTT.

CDR3 sequence: CASSLLSGGTETQYF. In nucleotides, the CDR3 is TGTGCCAGCAGCCTTTTGAGTGGGGGGACGGAGACCCAGTACTTC. The rearrangement links TRBV4-2 to TRBJ2-5, with D possibly TRBD2 on 6 matching bases. In germline, CDR1 is LGHNA, CDR2 YNFKEQ. Deletions cut 4 bases from V and 5 bases from J, with 17 bases between. This CDR3 has 15 residues.

Worth noting for this clone: The same CDR3 can be traced to other DNA sequences in this sample. The rearrangement joins TRBV10-3 to TRBJ2-3; D not certain. From germline, CDR1 is ENHRY and CDR2 SYGVKD. This CDR3 is 12 amino acids long. V lost 2 bases and J lost 3, with 3 bases in between. CDR3 nucleotides: TGTGCCATCAGTGAGAGTACAGATACGCAGTATTTT. Its translation: CAISESTDTQYF.

The chain links TRBV18 to TRBJ2-1; perhaps TRBD2 as D (5 bases). The V gene's germline CDR1 is KGHSH and CDR2 LQKENI. CDR3 length equals 16 residues. Trimming removed 0 bases at V and 0 bases at J, with 9 bases between. The CDR3 DNA sequence: TGTGCCAGCTCACCACCCGCGGCGGGCTCCTACAATGAGCAGTTCTTC. It translates to CASSPPAAGSYNEQFF.

DNA for the CDR3: TGTGCCAGCAGCCTACTTACAGGGAACACTGAAGCTTTCTTT. The encoded protein is CASSLLTGNTEAFF. The chain combines TRBV7-9 with TRBJ1-1; D perhaps matches TRBD1 (5 bases). Trimming shortened V by 5 bases and J by 1 base, and 11 bases separated the two germline ends. The germline V gene has CDR1 SEHNR and CDR2 FQNEAQ (reference sequence). The CDR3 has 14 amino acids.

This chain uses TRBV6-5 with TRBJ2-5; D is undetermined. The CDR3 runs 13 residues. V gave up 2 bases and J gave up 5 bases, with 9 bases separating them. The germline CDR1 and CDR2 sequences are MNHEY and SVGAGI. This CDR3 reads CASSYGMGETQYF. CDR3 DNA: TGTGCCAGCAGTTACGGCATGGGGGAGACCCAGTACTTC.

The chain links TRBV4-1 to TRBJ2-1, with D uncertain. V gave up 1 base and J gave up 1 base, with 11 bases separating them. The length of the CDR3 is 16 residues. Looked up from germline, CDR1 is MGHRA and CDR2 is YSYEKL. The CDR3 region is CASSQGSAYSYNEQFF. The CDR3 DNA is TGCGCCAGCAGCCAAGGGAGTGCCTATTCCTACAATGAGCAGTTCTTC.

The chain combines TRBV4-2 with TRBJ2-2; the D is unclear. Trimming took off 2 bases at V and 0 bases at J, with 10 bases between the two ends. The CDR3 sequence is 16 residues long. Germline CDR1 LGHNA, CDR2 YNFKEQ. The CDR3 protein is CASSQPPGTNTGELFF. The CDR3 DNA sequence: TGTGCCAGCAGCCAACCTCCAGGTACGAACACCGGGGAGCTGTTTTTT.

Remarks on this clone: One junction end does not reproduce the germline sequence, and a read error may be involved. The V gene is TRBV7-7, the J gene TRBJ2-2; TRBD2 matches 12 bases. Germline V CDR1 and CDR2: SSHAT, FNYEAQ (reference sequence). This CDR3 spans 17 amino acids. The CDR3 DNA sequence: TGTGCTAGCAGCCCACGACTAGCGGGAGTGAGGACCGGGGAGCTGTTTTTT. Translation: CASSPRLAGVRTGELFF.

The gene calls are TRBV6-5 and TRBJ1-1; 7 bases line up with TRBD1. V lost 6 bases and J lost 1; bases outside the gene matches: 5. The V gene's germline CDR1 is MNHEY and CDR2 SVGAGI. The CDR3 extends over 14 amino acids. The CDR3 protein is CASSPPGGNTEAFF. CDR3 sequence (DNA): TGTGCCAGCAGCCCCCCAGGGGGGAACACTGAAGCTTTCTTT.

The table lists this clone with a few counts. The rearrangement joins TRBV2 to TRBJ1-1; unclear D gene. Germline assignment: CDR1 SNHLY and CDR2 FYNNEI. This CDR3 is built from 13 residues. Trimming cost V 6 bases and J 1 base, with 9 bases left between them. For the CDR3, the DNA is TGTGCCAGCAGGTCTGAATCGAACACTGAAGCTTTCTTT. Protein product: CASRSESNTEAFF.